These 10 T cell receptor beta chains share one sample of origin, sequenced in a study of post-analysis software for immune sequencing data. Broader study findings: Patients showed TRBV5-6, TRBV5-1 and TRBV20-1 among 4 or 5 TRBV segments more frequent than in controls.

Researchers reported that TCR beta cDNA libraries carried unique molecular identifiers. TCRdb recomputed calls from the PCR reads with MiXCR, one row per CDR3 protein. The sample contains 750,000 to 950,000 distinct CDR3 sequences, approximately 50% of which appear only once. Their antigens remain unidentified. The sample was blood. These receptors came from a girl aged 10 to 17 with multiple sclerosis.

This clonotype was seen just once. The genes are TRBV10-3 and TRBJ2-4; weak D call: TRBD1 (5 bases). The tail of the sequence fits TRBJ2-7 better, so the J call may be wrong. Germline CDR1 is ENHRY and CDR2 is SYGVKD. The CDR3 sequence is 13 residues long. CDR3: CAIRDARDYEQYF. CDR3 DNA sequence: TGTGCCATCAGGGATGCCAGGGATTACGAGCAGTACTTC.

For the CDR3, the DNA is TGTGCCAGCAGCGGAAGCTGGGGGAACTATGGCTACACCTTC. It yields the protein CASSGSWGNYGYTF. This chain joins TRBV9 and TRBJ1-2, with D maybe TRBD1 (5 bases). Trimming pared 3 bases from V and 2 bases from J, leaving 11 bases between. CDR3 length: 14 residues. Germline V gene data show CDR1 as SGDLS and CDR2 as YYNGEE. Full variable domain (remainder filled in from reference TRBV9 and TRBJ1-2): DSGVTQTPKHLITATGQRVTLRCSPRSGDLSVYWYQQSLDQGLQFLIQYYNGEERAKGNILERFSAQQFPDLHSELNLSSLELGDSALYFCASSGSWGNYGYTFGSGTRLTVV.

V is TRBV6-2 or TRBV6-3 and J is TRBJ2-7, with D maybe TRBD1 (6 bases). Germline loops: CDR1 MNHEY, CDR2 SVGEGT. This CDR3 spans 13 amino acids. V shed 2 bases and J shed 6 bases, with 11 bases lying between them. The CDR3 DNA sequence: TGTGCCAGCAGTTACATTCAGGGGACCGAGCAGTACTTC. It codes for CASSYIQGTEQYF.

The chain is built from TRBV30 and TRBJ1-5; 10 bases map to TRBD1. Germline V CDR1 and CDR2: GTSNPN, SVGIG (reference sequence). CDR3 length equals 17 residues. J lost 0 bases, V lost 5 bases, and 10 bases had no gene match. CDR3 nucleotide sequence: TGTGCCTGGTCCCGGGACAGGGGTGCCTATAGCAATCAGCCCCAGCATTTT. Its translation: CAWSRDRGAYSNQPQHF.

This clonotype was observed a few times. The chain carries TRBV29-1 and TRBJ1-1; no clear D. Trimming stripped 4 bases from V and 5 bases from J, with 14 bases between. CDR1 and CDR2 (germline): SQVTM, ANQGSEA. This CDR3 is built from 13 residues. The CDR3 is CSVAPRLGTEAFF. For the CDR3, the DNA is TGCAGCGTTGCCCCACGTCTGGGGACTGAAGCTTTCTTT.

Only one count was recorded for this clonotype. The chain couples TRBV29-1 to TRBJ2-7; D might be TRBD2 (5 bases). V was cut by 5 bases and J by 1 base, with 12 bases left in between. CDR3 length: 13 residues. Germline CDR1 is SQVTM and CDR2 is ANQGSEA. The CDR3 DNA reads TGCAGCGTTTCGGGGATTTTGTCCTACGAGCAGTACTTC. Amino acid sequence: CSVSGILSYEQYF.

J is TRBJ1-2 and V is TRBV29-1, with TRBD1 matching over 8 bases. V dropped 6 bases and J dropped 8; count of bases not matched to a gene: 8. In germline, CDR1 is SQVTM, CDR2 ANQGSEA. The CDR3 has 12 residues. The CDR3, as DNA: TGCAGCGTATACGGACAGGGAGGAGGCTACACCTTC. Protein sequence: CSVYGQGGGYTF.

This chain uses TRBV20-1 with TRBJ2-7, with 7 bases aligning to TRBD1. CDR1 DFQATT and CDR2 SNEGSKA come from the germline V gene (reference sequence). The trim removed 2 bases at V and 0 bases at J, leaving 4 bases unmatched. CDR3 length: 14 residues. CDR3 region: CSARTTGSSYEQYF. Here the CDR3 DNA reads TGCAGTGCTAGAACGACAGGGAGCTCCTACGAGCAGTACTTC.

This clonotype appeared a few times. The rearrangement joins TRBV6-5 to TRBJ2-1, with 9 bases matching TRBD1. In germline, CDR1 is MNHEY, CDR2 SVGAGI. Trimming removed 5 bases from V and 10 bases from J; junction bases left unmatched: 12. The CDR3 extends over 15 amino acids. The CDR3 coding sequence is TGTGCCAGCAGTCACGGACAGGGGCGGCTTCGGGAGCAGTTCTTC. Translation gives CASSHGQGRLREQFF.

V and J are TRBV7-2 and TRBJ1-4; D gene uncertain. Germline V gene sequence: CDR1 SGHTA, CDR2 FQGNSA. Deletions cut 5 bases from V and 0 bases from J, with 19 bases between. The CDR3 runs 18 residues. In DNA, the CDR3 is TGTGCCAGCAGCCCTCTGGGCGGATCCCGGGCAACTAATGAAAAACTGTTTTTT. Residues: CASSPLGGSRATNEKLFF.